Each of the 10 T cell receptor beta chains below was sequenced from the same sample in a study of blood T cell repertoires in COVID-19. The assay was immunoSEQ multiplex PCR, and TCRdb's table has in-frame clones only and misses some. The data hold roughly 190,000 clones, with just under 90% observed a single time. Sample: peripheral blood. These receptors all come from a man younger than 35 with active or convalescent COVID-19.

This chain links TRBV30 with TRBJ2-2; 11 bases match TRBD2. V dropped 5 bases and J dropped 5; count of bases not matched to a gene: 7. Germline V gives CDR1 GTSNPN, CDR2 SVGIG (reference sequence). The CDR3 runs to 15 residues. DNA for the CDR3: TGTGCCTGGGGGCCTAGCGGGAGGCGGACCGGGGAGCTGTTTTTT. It translates to CAWGPSGRRTGELFF.

The chain recombines TRBV7-9 with TRBJ1-5, with 10 bases matching TRBD1. Losses at the gene ends were 9 bases for V and 4 bases for J; bases not matched to a gene: 9. Germline CDR1 SEHNR, CDR2 FQNEAQ (reference sequence). This CDR3 spans 15 amino acids. The CDR3 reads CASIIPGQGNQPQHF. CDR3 nucleotide sequence: TGTGCCAGTATAATACCGGGACAGGGGAATCAGCCCCAGCATTTT.

The chain employs TRBV7-2 and TRBJ2-1; D might be TRBD2 (6 bases). Germline V gives CDR1 SGHTA, CDR2 FQGNSA. The CDR3 consists of 14 residues. V gave up 5 bases and J gave up 6 bases, with 14 bases separating them. The CDR3 spells CASSGRRATNEQFF. In DNA, the CDR3 is TGTGCCAGCAGCGGAAGGAGGGCCACCAATGAGCAGTTCTTC. The full variable domain, with the rest looked up from reference TRBV7-2 and TRBJ2-1, is GAGVSQSPSNKVTEKGKDVELRCDPISGHTALYWYRQSLGQGLEFLIYFQGNSAPDKSGLPSDRFSAERTGGSVSTLTIQRTQQEDSAVYLCASSGRRATNEQFFGPGTRLTVL.

V usage is TRBV12-3 or TRBV12-4 and J usage is TRBJ1-2; D is undetermined. Trimming cost V 5 bases and J 7 bases, with 14 bases left between them. The CDR3 consists of 13 residues. The DNA for the CDR3 is TGTGCCAGCAGTGAGTCCCAGGTTTCTGGCTACACCTTC. It codes for CASSESQVSGYTF.

This rearrangement joins TRBV5-7 to TRBJ2-7, with D possibly being TRBD1 (5 bases). TRBV5-7 is labeled an ORF, and its function is uncertain. The CDR3 loop spans 12 amino acids. Trimming left V 4 bases short and J 9 bases short, with 14 bases between. CDR3 loop: CASSLRQYRQYF. The CDR3 DNA follows: TGTGCCAGCAGCCTCCGACAGTACCGGCAGTACTTC.

CDR3 in DNA: TGTGCCAGCAGCCCCCCAAACAGGGCTCAAGAGACCCAGTACTTC. Amino acids: CASSPPNRAQETQYF. J is TRBJ2-5 and V is TRBV3-1 (or the pseudogene TRBV3-2); TRBD1 might be the D (6 bases). Germline V gene sequence: CDR1 LGHDT, CDR2 YNNKEL (reference sequence). V gave up 4 bases and J gave up 2 bases, with 14 bases separating them. This CDR3 is 15 amino acids long.

V usage is TRBV5-1 and J usage is TRBJ2-1, with 8 nucleotides matching TRBD2. V shed 4 bases and J 9 bases; nucleotides not matched to a gene: 6. CDR1 and CDR2 (germline): SGHRS, YFSETQ. CDR3 size: 13 residues. The CDR3 sequence is CASSPGLDTEQFF. CDR3 nucleotides: TGCGCCAGCAGCCCGGGACTAGACACTGAGCAGTTCTTC.

The rearrangement joins TRBV7-7 to TRBJ2-1, with a weak D call TRBD1 (6 bases). V shed 3 bases and J shed 0 bases, with 9 bases lying between them. Germline-derived CDR1 and CDR2 are SSHAT and FNYEAQ (reference sequence). CDR3 length: 15 amino acids. This CDR3 is CASSLGAASYNEQFF. The CDR3 DNA follows: TGTGCCAGCAGCTTGGGGGCGGCCTCCTACAATGAGCAGTTCTTC.

The chain combines TRBV12-3 or TRBV12-4 with TRBJ2-1; 8 positions match TRBD2. This CDR3 comprises 13 residues. Trimming cost V 8 bases and J 5 bases; bases outside gene matches: 5. DNA for the CDR3: TGTGCCAGCCGCGGCGGGGGGAACAATGAGCAGTTCTTC. Translated, it gives CASRGGGNNEQFF.

The rearrangement joins TRBV20-1 to TRBJ2-1; 7 bases fit TRBD2. The V and J ends lost 3 bases and 7 bases, in that order; junction bases with no gene match: 12. The length of the CDR3 is 15 residues. The germline V gene has CDR1 DFQATT and CDR2 SNEGSKA (reference sequence). The CDR3 region is CSASREAGFINEQFF. The CDR3 DNA sequence: TGCAGTGCTAGTCGGGAGGCAGGTTTTATAAATGAGCAGTTCTTC.